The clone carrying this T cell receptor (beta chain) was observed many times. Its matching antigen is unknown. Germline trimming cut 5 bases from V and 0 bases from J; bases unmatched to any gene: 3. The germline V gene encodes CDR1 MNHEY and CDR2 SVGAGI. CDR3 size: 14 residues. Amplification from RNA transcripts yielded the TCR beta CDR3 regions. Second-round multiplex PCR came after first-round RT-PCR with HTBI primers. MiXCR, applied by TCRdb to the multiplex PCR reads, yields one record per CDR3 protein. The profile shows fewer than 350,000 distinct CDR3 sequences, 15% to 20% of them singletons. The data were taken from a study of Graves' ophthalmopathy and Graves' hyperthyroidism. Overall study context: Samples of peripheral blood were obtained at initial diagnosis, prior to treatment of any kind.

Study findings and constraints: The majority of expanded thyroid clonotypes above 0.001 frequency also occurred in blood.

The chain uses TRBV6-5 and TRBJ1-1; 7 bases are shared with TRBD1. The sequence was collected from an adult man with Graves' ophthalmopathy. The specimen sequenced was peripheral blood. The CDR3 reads CASSRGTVNTEAFF. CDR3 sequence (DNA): TGTGCCAGCAGTCGAGGGACAGTGAACACTGAAGCTTTCTTT.